The entry that follows covers one TCR beta chain sequence. The data were obtained in a study of blood T cell repertoires in COVID-19. Measured with immunoSEQ multiplex PCR; TCRdb has only the in-frame clones, and not every one. This table holds approximately 180,000 clones, about 85% found once. This CDR3 has 12 residues. The germline V gene has CDR1 SQVTM and CDR2 ANQGSEA. With 6 bases clipped from V and 5 bases from J, the junction kept 4 bases outside the gene matches. The sequencing input was peripheral blood. V is TRBV29-1 and J is TRBJ2-1; 7 bases are a match to TRBD1. The receptor's source is a woman aged 80 or older with acute or convalescent COVID-19. Written as DNA, the CDR3 is TGCAGCGTCCGGGACAGCCACAATGAGCAGTTCTTC. Translating it yields CSVRDSHNEQFF.